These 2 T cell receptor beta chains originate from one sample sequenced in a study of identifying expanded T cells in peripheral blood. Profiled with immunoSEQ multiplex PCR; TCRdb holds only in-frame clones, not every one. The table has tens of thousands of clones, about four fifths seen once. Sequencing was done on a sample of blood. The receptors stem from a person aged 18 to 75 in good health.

CDR3 residues: CASSLGDTTDTQYF. In DNA, the CDR3 is TGTGCCAGCAGTTTAGGGGACACCACAGATACGCAGTATTTT. The V and J genes are TRBV27 and TRBJ2-3; maybe TRBD1 (6 bases). Between the trimmed V and J ends, which lost 2 bases and 2 bases, there was a span of 8 bases. The CDR3 sequence is 14 residues long. Looked up from germline, CDR1 is MNHEY and CDR2 is SMNVEV (reference sequence).

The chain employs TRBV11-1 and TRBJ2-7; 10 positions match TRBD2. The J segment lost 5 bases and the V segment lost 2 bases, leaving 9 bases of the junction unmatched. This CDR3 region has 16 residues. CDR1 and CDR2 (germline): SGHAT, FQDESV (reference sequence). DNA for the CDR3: TGTGCCAGCAGCTTACAAAGCGGGAGGGAAGCGGACGAGCAGTACTTC. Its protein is CASSLQSGREADEQYF.